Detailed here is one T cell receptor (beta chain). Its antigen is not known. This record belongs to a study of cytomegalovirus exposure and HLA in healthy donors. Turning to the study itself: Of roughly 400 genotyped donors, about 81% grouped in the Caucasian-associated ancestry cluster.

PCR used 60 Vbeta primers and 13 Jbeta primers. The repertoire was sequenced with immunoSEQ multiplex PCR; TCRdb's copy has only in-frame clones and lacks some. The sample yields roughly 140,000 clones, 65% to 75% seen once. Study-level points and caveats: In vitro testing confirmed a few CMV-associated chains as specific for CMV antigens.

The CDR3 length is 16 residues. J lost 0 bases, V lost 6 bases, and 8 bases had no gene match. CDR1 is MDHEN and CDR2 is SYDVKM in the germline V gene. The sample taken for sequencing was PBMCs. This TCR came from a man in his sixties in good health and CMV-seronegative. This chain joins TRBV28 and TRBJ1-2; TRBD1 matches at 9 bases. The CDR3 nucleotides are TGTGCCAGCAGGAGGCCACAGGGGGCTTCTAACTATGGCTACACCTTC. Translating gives CASRRPQGASNYGYTF.